These 15 T cell receptor beta chains share one sample of origin, sequenced in a study of Ad26.COV2.S vaccination and SARS-CoV-2 variants. The repertoire was sequenced with immunoSEQ multiplex PCR; TCRdb's copy has only in-frame clones and lacks some. The sample has hundreds of thousands of clones, roughly nine tenths seen once; the top ten hold approximately 2.5%. Sample treatment: roughly 19 received Ad26.COV2.S at low or high dose, single or two shots; 5 received placebo; per-sample allocation not given. Sampling happened 63 days after the first vaccine or placebo injection. Sequenced here: peripheral blood, sampled in a trial of Ad26.COV2.S vaccine versus placebo. All receptors come from a person between 18 and 60 years old who received the Ad26.COV2.S COVID-19 vaccine or a placebo.

The rearrangement joins TRBV7-9 to TRBJ1-2, with D possibly being TRBD1 (5 bases). CDR1 and CDR2 (germline): SEHNR, FQNEAQ (reference sequence). V lost 2 bases and J lost 4, with 8 bases in between. This CDR3 has 13 amino acids. The CDR3 loop reads CASSLSGLYGYTF. In nucleotides, the CDR3 is TGTGCCAGCAGCTTATCGGGACTCTATGGCTACACCTTC. The variable domain in full, completed from reference TRBV7-9 and TRBJ1-2, reads DTGVSQNPRHKITKRGQNVTFRCDPISEHNRLYWYRQTLGQGPEFLTYFQNEAQLEKSRLLSDRFSAERPKGSFSTLEIQRTEQGDSAMYLCASSLSGLYGYTFGSGTRLTVV.

The V and J genes are TRBV7-3 and TRBJ1-4, with 10 bases matching TRBD1. This CDR3 region has 18 residues. With V trimmed by 0 bases and J by 3 bases, 7 bases remained unmatched. Looked up from germline, CDR1 is SGHTA and CDR2 is FQGTGA. The CDR3: CASSLTPDRGPANEKLFF. The CDR3 DNA is TGTGCCAGCAGCTTAACACCTGACAGGGGGCCGGCTAATGAAAAACTGTTTTTT.

The V gene is TRBV4-1, the J gene TRBJ2-7; weak D call: TRBD2 (6 bases). There are 15 residues in the CDR3. Germline CDR1 MGHRA, CDR2 YSYEKL. Trimming removed 6 bases at V and 0 bases at J, with 15 bases between. The CDR3 sequence is CASRHRDGSSYEQYF. CDR3 DNA sequence: TGCGCCAGCAGACACCGGGACGGGAGCTCCTACGAGCAGTACTTC.

V and J are TRBV6-1 and TRBJ2-1; the match to TRBD2 covers 8 bases. The junction had 4 bases not matched to a gene; V was cut back by 2 bases and J by 4 bases. The CDR3 has 15 residues. CDR1 is MNHNS and CDR2 is SASEGT in the germline V gene. The CDR3 sequence is CASSEIGTRYNEQFF. In DNA, the CDR3 is TGTGCCAGCAGTGAAATTGGGACTAGATACAATGAGCAGTTCTTC.

CDR3 protein: CASSLEGVEKLFF. Here the CDR3 DNA reads TGCGCCAGCAGCTTGGAAGGGGTTGAAAAACTGTTTTTT. The chain is built from TRBV5-1 and TRBJ1-4; D is perhaps TRBD1 (5 bases). Trimming shortened V by 0 bases and J by 7 bases, and 7 bases separated the two germline ends. This CDR3 is built from 13 residues. Germline CDR1 reads SGHRS; CDR2 reads YFSETQ.

Only one count was recorded for this clone. This chain uses TRBV28 with TRBJ1-1; D gene unclear. Deletions cut 6 bases from V and 3 bases from J, with 14 bases between. The CDR3 has 14 residues. Germline values: CDR1 MDHEN, CDR2 SYDVKM. The CDR3 DNA reads TGTGCCAGCAGAGACCCCGGTTCCTACACTGAAGCTTTCTTT. This sequence encodes CASRDPGSYTEAFF.

This sequence joins TRBV6-5 and TRBJ1-2, with D unresolved. V was clipped by 6 bases and J by 7 bases, with 15 bases between them. Germline values: CDR1 MNHEY, CDR2 SVGAGI. The CDR3 extends over 13 amino acids. CDR3 in amino acids: CASRLAGPPGYTF. Written as DNA, the CDR3 is TGTGCCAGCAGACTCGCCGGGCCCCCTGGCTACACCTTC.

The V call is TRBV2, the J call TRBJ2-2; D possibly uses TRBD1 or TRBD2 (5 bases each). The V end lost 6 bases, the J end lost 8 bases, and 16 bases lay between the germline ends. The CDR3 runs 14 residues. The germline V gene encodes CDR1 SNHLY and CDR2 FYNNEI. DNA for the CDR3: TGTGCCAGCAGCGGGGCTTTCAAAAAGGGGGAGCTGTTTTTT. This gives the protein CASSGAFKKGELFF.

This clone was seen a single time. The chain uses TRBV28 and TRBJ1-5; D might be TRBD1 (5 bases). Looked up from germline, CDR1 is MDHEN and CDR2 is SYDVKM. Deletions cut 9 bases from V and 4 bases from J, with 19 bases between. The CDR3 runs 15 residues. The CDR3 spells CASWGGAGMNQPQHF. CDR3 coding DNA: TGTGCCAGTTGGGGGGGTGCGGGAATGAATCAGCCCCAGCATTTT.

The V and J genes are TRBV3-1 (or the pseudogene TRBV3-2) and TRBJ2-3; weak D call: TRBD2 (5 bases). The CDR3 spans 15 residues. Trimming shortened V by 1 base and J by 6 bases, and 14 bases separated the two germline ends. The germline V gene has CDR1 LGHDT and CDR2 YNNKEL (reference sequence). Here the CDR3 DNA reads TGTGCCAGCAGCCAAGGAACGGGCGGCGGGGATACGCAGTATTTT. Its translation: CASSQGTGGGDTQYF.

The CDR3 reads CATSEGTQPQHF. The CDR3 bases are TGTGCCACCAGTGAGGGGACCCAGCCCCAGCATTTT. This chain joins TRBV24-1 and TRBJ1-5; weak D call: TRBD1 (5 bases). V lost 4 bases to trimming and J lost 7 bases, with 7 bases between them. CDR3 length: 12 amino acids. From germline, CDR1 is KGHDR and CDR2 SFDVKD.

The rearrangement joins TRBV7-2 to TRBJ2-5; the D is unclear. This CDR3 spans 12 amino acids. The V end lost 4 bases, the J end lost 5 bases, and 8 bases lay between the germline ends. Per the germline V gene, CDR1 is SGHTA and CDR2 is FQGNSA. The CDR3 here is CASSSNPETQYF. The CDR3, as DNA: TGTGCCAGCAGCTCCAACCCCGAGACCCAGTACTTC.

The chain carries TRBV29-1 and TRBJ1-2; maybe TRBD1 (6 bases). The V end lost 1 base, the J end lost 6 bases, and 15 bases lay between the germline ends. The CDR3 is 14 amino acids. Germline V CDR1 and CDR2: SQVTM, ANQGSEA. This chain's CDR3 is CSVEVGYRVDGYTF. Here the CDR3 DNA reads TGCAGCGTTGAAGTTGGGTACAGGGTGGATGGCTACACCTTC.

J is TRBJ2-3 and V is TRBV6-2 or TRBV6-3; D gene unclear. V was shortened by 6 bases and J by 1 base, with 8 bases between the two germline ends. This CDR3 spans 13 amino acids. Germline V CDR1 and CDR2: MNHEY, SVGEGT. The CDR3 DNA follows: TGTGCCAGCAGCGAGGATGGCACAGATACGCAGTATTTT. It encodes CASSEDGTDTQYF.

This chain uses TRBV27 with TRBJ2-2; no clear D gene. The germline gives CDR1 MNHEY, CDR2 SMNVEV (reference sequence). Deletions cut 5 bases from V and 5 bases from J, with 3 bases between. The CDR3 contains 11 residues. CDR3 coding DNA: TGTGCCAGCAGTCGAACCGGGGAGCTGTTTTTT. It translates to CASSRTGELFF.